This note documents a single T cell receptor beta chain sequence. The source of the sample is a study of T-cell memory formation after mild COVID-19. Trimming took 4 bases from V and 0 from J; bases not matched to a gene: 5. The length of the CDR3 is 15 residues. Germline V gene data show CDR1 as SGHVS and CDR2 as FNYEAQ. TCRdb re-analysed the 5' RACE reads in MiXCR, keeping a single row per CDR3 protein. The sample has more than 100,000 distinct CDR3 sequences, over 15% seen once. The sequenced material came from PBMCs or a T cell subset sorted from them (not recorded which). V is TRBV7-6 and J is TRBJ1-1, with TRBD1 matching over 7 bases. This clonotype was obtained from a young man who had mild COVID-19 (a few samples of this study predate the infection). Cell type and time point are not known. Here the CDR3 DNA reads TGTGCCAGCAGCTCAATCAGGGGGATGAACACTGAAGCTTTCTTT. Translation: CASSSIRGMNTEAFF.